This T cell receptor beta chain emerged from a study of shared clonotypes between healthy human individuals (dated by TCRdb to about 2020). Regarding the research as a whole: Three men and a couple of women, aged 18 to 49 years, made up the cohort. Different laboratories and diverse techniques were used to prepare libraries and sequence TCR repertoires, to increase sequencing depth and limit assay-specific biases. Blood TCR repertoires of five healthy adults were deeply sequenced to estimate repertoire size and the extent of clonotype sharing between individuals. Per donor, three plates each were used for CD4 naive and CD4 memory, two for CD8 naive, and one for CD8 memory. Between about 0.94 and 10 billion PBMCs per donor were obtained by leukapheresis.

Overall results and qualifications from the work: Rarefaction of sorted-subset datasets indicated incomplete sequencing despite the large sequencing depth. Naive subsets generally had larger estimated clonotype richness than memory subsets did. Clonotypes shared by all four sorted-subset donors showed higher generation probabilities than non-shared clonotypes. Only blood was sampled, and tissue TCR repertoires likely differ from those in blood. Because the study included only a small number of donors, the genetic and exposure-history diversity represented was limited. Across four donors, roughly 5.4% of naive CD4, roughly 3.4% of naive CD8, 2% to 2.5% of memory CD4, and around 0.4% of memory CD8 clonotypes were shared. Based on pairwise subsampling, the degree of clonotype sharing among donors was expected to be affected by sequencing depth.

TCR CDR3 regions were amplified from genomic DNA by multiplex PCR using the deep immunoSEQ assay. For each cell subset, the extracted genomic DNA was distributed evenly across all wells of several immunoSEQ 96-well plates, and each plate served as one replicate. For sorted subsets, each replicate PCR was loaded with roughly 190 ng genomic DNA, equivalent to 30,000 or so T cell genomes. Purified libraries were measured with a Qubit 3.0 fluorometer, size-checked on a Bioanalyzer 2100, and measured again with the KAPA Library Quantification kit. Every immunoSEQ 96-well plate was sequenced on a dedicated single-read 150-cycle Illumina NextSeq 550 flow cell. In the source study's methods: Because the immunoSEQ output held only junctional sequences and lacked quality scores, the filtering could not match the filtering applied to full-length reads. Sequences were annotated with PyIR, a Python wrapper for IgBLAST v1.9, using IMGT germline references to assign V/J genes and CDR3. Any read was removed if the V/J assignment was weak (E-value above 1e-6), the CDR3 was missing, or the read contained stop codons, out-of-frame junctions, or ambiguous translated residues. V3J clonotypes were defined by identical inferred V gene, J gene, and CDR3 amino acid sequence. Percentage overlap between repertoires was calculated by dividing the number of shared unique clonotypes by the size of the smaller repertoire. Richness of each repertoire was evaluated using RTK rarefaction, the Chao1 estimator, and Recon v2.1 estimates of unobserved clonotypes. For all TCRbeta clonotypes obtained by the gDNA method from a handful of donors, generation probabilities were computed with OLGA. Not all clones reach the TCRdb copy of this immuneACCESS table, which keeps in-frame sequences only. Checked studies attribute under half of the gap to unresolved V genes and leave the rest unexplained. That table furnishes V, J and clone size, whereas the DNA furnished D and trimming. Recorded for this sample are under 550,000 clones; 96% of them occurred a single time. About 0.064% of the sample is in the top ten clones.

Trimming takes 0 bases from V and 4 bases from J, and the germline ends sit 9 bases apart. CDR1 and CDR2 are read off the germline V gene (reference sequence) as LNHNV and YYDKDF. The CDR3 covers 15 residues, taking in both the cysteine and the phenylalanine. Just CDR3 DNA is preserved here, 45 bases in frame from base 1. The donors were healthy, HIV-negative adults with no recently reported acute infections or vaccinations. All donors were Caucasian adults living in Nashville, Tennessee, USA. CD4+ T cells were enriched by magnetic negative selection; naive cells were then positively selected on CD45RA, and the negative fraction formed the memory subset. Blood was collected by leukapheresis, and PBMCs were isolated by Ficoll-Histopaque density gradient centrifugation and then cryopreserved in liquid nitrogen vapor phase. Analytical flow cytometry was used to check the purity and quantity of every magnetically sorted T cell population. Each sorted fraction had its genomic DNA isolated and then quantified by UV absorbance on a Nanodrop 2000c.

Regarding this clone: Its recognized antigen is unknown. Base qualities are not recorded, but no much larger clone differs from it by a single base.

This TCR came from a woman between 25 and 40 years old in good health. The sequenced sample consisted of naive CD4+ T cells sorted from blood. In light of the paper, this sample's cell subset or site label describes: CD45RA+ positively selected. The V gene is TRBV15 and the J gene is TRBJ2-2, with the D gene call left open. The nucleotide sequence reads as follows: TGTGCCACCAGCAGAGATAGGGTCTTCACCGGGGAGCTGTTTTTT. Its protein reads: CATSRDRVFTGELFF. Extended through the reference TRBV15 and TRBJ2-2 proteins, this CDR3 yields the full variable domain: DAMVIQNPRYQVTQFGKPVTLSCSQTLNHNVMYWYQQKSSQAPKLLFHYYDKDFNNEADTPDNFQSRRPNTSFCFLDIRSPGLGDTAMYLCATSRDRVFTGELFFGEGSRLTVL.